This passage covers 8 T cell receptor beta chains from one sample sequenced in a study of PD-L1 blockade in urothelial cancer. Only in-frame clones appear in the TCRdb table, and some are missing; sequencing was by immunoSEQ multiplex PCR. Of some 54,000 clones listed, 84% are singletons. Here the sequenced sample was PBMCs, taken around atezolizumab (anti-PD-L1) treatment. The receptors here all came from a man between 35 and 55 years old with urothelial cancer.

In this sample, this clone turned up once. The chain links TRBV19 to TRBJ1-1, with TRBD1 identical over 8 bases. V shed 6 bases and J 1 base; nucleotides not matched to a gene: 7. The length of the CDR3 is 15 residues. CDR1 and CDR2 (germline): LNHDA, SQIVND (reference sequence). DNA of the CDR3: TGTGCCAGTAGGCGAGGAGGGACAGGGAACACTGAAGCTTTCTTT. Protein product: CASRRGGTGNTEAFF.

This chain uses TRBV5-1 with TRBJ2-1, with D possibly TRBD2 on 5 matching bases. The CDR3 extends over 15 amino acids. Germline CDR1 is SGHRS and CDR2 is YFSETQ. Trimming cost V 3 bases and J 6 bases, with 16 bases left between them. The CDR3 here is CASSSYGPEGNEQFF. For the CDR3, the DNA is TGCGCCAGCAGCTCATATGGACCCGAGGGCAATGAGCAGTTCTTC. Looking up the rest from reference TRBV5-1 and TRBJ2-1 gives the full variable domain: KAGVTQTPRYLIKTRGQQVTLSCSPISGHRSVSWYQQTPGQGLQFLFEYFSETQRNKGNFPGRFSGRQFSNSRSEMNVSTLELGDSALYLCASSSYGPEGNEQFFGPGTRLTVL.

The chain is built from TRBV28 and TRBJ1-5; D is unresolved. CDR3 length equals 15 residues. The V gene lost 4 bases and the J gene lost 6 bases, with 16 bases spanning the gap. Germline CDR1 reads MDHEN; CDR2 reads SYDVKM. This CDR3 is CASSSSGEEGQPQHF. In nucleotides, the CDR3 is TGTGCCAGCAGTTCCTCGGGAGAGGAGGGTCAGCCCCAGCATTTT. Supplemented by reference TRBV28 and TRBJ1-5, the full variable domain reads DVKVTQSSRYLVKRTGEKVFLECVQDMDHENMFWYRQDPGLGLRLIYFSYDVKMKEKGDIPEGYSVSREKKERFSLILESASTNQTSMYLCASSSSGEEGQPQHFGDGTRLSIL.

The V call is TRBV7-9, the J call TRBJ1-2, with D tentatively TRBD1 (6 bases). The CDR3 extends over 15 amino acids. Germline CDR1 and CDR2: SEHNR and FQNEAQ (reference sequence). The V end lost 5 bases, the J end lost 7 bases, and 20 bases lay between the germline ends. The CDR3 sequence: CASSTRGPAPGGYTF. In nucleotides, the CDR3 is TGTGCCAGCAGCACCAGGGGACCAGCCCCAGGTGGCTACACCTTC.

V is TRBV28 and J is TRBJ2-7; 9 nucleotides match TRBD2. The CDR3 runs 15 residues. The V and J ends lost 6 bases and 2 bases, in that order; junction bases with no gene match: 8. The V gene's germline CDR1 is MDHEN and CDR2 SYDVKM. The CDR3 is CASRVSGSGTYEQYF. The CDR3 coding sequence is TGTGCCAGCAGGGTTAGCGGGAGTGGGACCTACGAGCAGTACTTC.

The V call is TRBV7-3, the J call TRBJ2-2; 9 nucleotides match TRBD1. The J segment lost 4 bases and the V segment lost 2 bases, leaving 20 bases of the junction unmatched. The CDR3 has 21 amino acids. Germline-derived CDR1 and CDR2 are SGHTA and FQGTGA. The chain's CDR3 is CASSLGPVVQGAELITGELFF. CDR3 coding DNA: TGTGCCAGCAGCTTAGGTCCGGTGGTACAGGGGGCGGAATTGATCACCGGGGAGCTGTTTTTT.

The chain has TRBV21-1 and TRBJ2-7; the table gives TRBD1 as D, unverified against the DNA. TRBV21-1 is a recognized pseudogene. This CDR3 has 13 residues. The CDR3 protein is CASPRQGWNEQYF. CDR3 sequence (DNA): TGTGCCAGCCCCCGACAGGGTTGGAACGAGCAGTACTTC.

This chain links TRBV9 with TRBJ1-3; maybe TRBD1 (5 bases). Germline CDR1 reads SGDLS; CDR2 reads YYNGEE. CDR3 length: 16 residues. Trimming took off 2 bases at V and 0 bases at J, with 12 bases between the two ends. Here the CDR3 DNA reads TGTGCCAGCAGCGTTGGGGTGGGACTCTCTGGAAACACCATATATTTT. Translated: CASSVGVGLSGNTIYF.